One sample yielded the 23 T cell receptor beta chains listed below, sequenced in a study of blood T cell repertoires in COVID-19. Profiled with immunoSEQ multiplex PCR; TCRdb holds only in-frame clones, not every one. The sample has some 250,000 clones; 80% to 85% are singletons. The sample taken for sequencing was peripheral blood. These TCRs come from a man aged 60-69 years with acute or convalescent COVID-19.

The chain recombines TRBV28 with TRBJ2-4; TRBD2 agrees at 7 bases. Germline V gene sequence: CDR1 MDHEN, CDR2 SYDVKM. After removal of 6 bases from V and 2 bases from J, the junction contained 7 bases not matched to a gene. This CDR3 is 15 amino acids long. CDR3 region: CASRLRGLPKNIQYF. CDR3 bases: TGTGCCAGCAGGCTTAGGGGACTACCCAAAAACATTCAGTACTTC.

The rearrangement links TRBV4-2 to TRBJ2-7; 9 bases line up with TRBD2. CDR3 length: 16 residues. The junction had 10 bases not matched to a gene; V was cut back by 0 bases and J by 7 bases. The germline gives CDR1 LGHNA, CDR2 YNFKEQ. The CDR3 nucleotides read TGTGCCAGCAGCCAAGAAGGGATAGCGGGGGAGGGAGAGCAGTACTTC. It specifies CASSQEGIAGEGEQYF.

V is TRBV14 and J is TRBJ1-2, with D unclear. Germline lookup yields CDR1 SGHDN and CDR2 FVKESK. Deletions cut 1 base from V and 8 bases from J, with 11 bases between. The CDR3 runs 13 residues. CDR3 nucleotides: TGTGCCAGCAGCCAAGTCGAAGGGAGAGGCTACACCTTC. Protein: CASSQVEGRGYTF.

The chain couples TRBV6-5 to TRBJ2-1, with D unclear. V was shortened by 6 bases and J by 0 bases, with 12 bases between the two germline ends. Germline V gene lookup returns CDR1 MNHEY and CDR2 SVGAGI. CDR3 length equals 15 residues. The CDR3 loop is CASRPPQASYNEQFF. The CDR3 DNA reads TGTGCCAGCAGGCCCCCGCAGGCCTCCTACAATGAGCAGTTCTTC.

This clone was recorded a few times. The gene calls are TRBV18 and TRBJ1-2, with D possibly being TRBD1 (6 bases). The V and J ends lost 3 bases and 4 bases respectively, with 15 bases between them. Looked up from germline, CDR1 is KGHSH and CDR2 is LQKENI. This CDR3 spans 15 amino acids. The CDR3 loop reads CASSPSTGMIYGYTF. CDR3 nucleotides: TGTGCCAGCTCACCTTCGACAGGAATGATCTATGGCTACACCTTC.

The V gene is TRBV10-3, the J gene TRBJ2-1; 7 bases are a match to TRBD2. J was trimmed by 2 bases and V by 10 bases; bases with no gene match: 11. Germline values: CDR1 ENHRY, CDR2 SYGVKD. The CDR3 runs 15 residues. DNA of the CDR3: TGTGCCACGACTACTAGCGAGACTCCCTACAATGAGCAGTTCTTC. Its translation is CATTTSETPYNEQFF.

V and J are TRBV18 and TRBJ1-2; TRBD1 matches 11 bases. Germline V gene lookup returns CDR1 KGHSH and CDR2 LQKENI. This CDR3 contains 17 residues. Unmatched junction bases numbered 12, after V lost 1 base and J lost 8 bases. CDR3: CASSPLGTGGPRGGYTF. CDR3 DNA: TGTGCCAGCTCACCACTGGGGACAGGGGGTCCCAGAGGAGGCTACACCTTC.

The chain uses TRBV6-2 or TRBV6-3 and TRBJ2-1; 9 nucleotides line up with TRBD1. The CDR3 has 16 residues. V lost 5 bases, J lost 2 bases, and 7 bases stayed unmatched. CDR1 is MNHEY and CDR2 is SVGEGT in the germline V gene. The CDR3 loop is CASSRRDRVAYNEQFF. In DNA, the CDR3 is TGTGCCAGCAGTCGCCGGGACAGGGTGGCCTACAATGAGCAGTTCTTC.

A single count supports this clone. This sequence joins TRBV18 and TRBJ2-7, with TRBD2 matching over 9 bases. Germline lookup yields CDR1 KGHSH and CDR2 LQKENI. The ends lost 3 bases at V and 12 bases at J; junction bases unmatched: 18. The CDR3 runs to 16 residues. The CDR3 bases are TGTGCCAGCTCACCGGCGGGAGGGGGTGCAACCATGAGCTGGTACTTC. It encodes CASSPAGGGATMSWYF. Full variable domain (remainder filled in from reference TRBV18 and TRBJ2-7): NAGVMQNPRHLVRRRGQEARLRCSPMKGHSHVYWYRQLPEEGLKFMVYLQKENIIDESGMPKERFSAEFPKEGPSILRIQQVVRGDSAAYFCASSPAGGGATMSWYFGPGTRLTVT.

The rearrangement uses TRBV19 and TRBJ1-5; D not resolved. Trimming removed 7 bases from V and 0 bases from J, with 13 bases in between. This CDR3 has 15 residues. Looked up from germline, CDR1 is LNHDA and CDR2 is SQIVND (reference sequence). This CDR3 is CASKVSVISNQPQHF. The CDR3 coding sequence is TGTGCCAGTAAGGTCAGCGTTATTAGCAATCAGCCCCAGCATTTT.

This sequence joins TRBV6-5 and TRBJ2-3; D unclear. Between the trimmed V and J ends, which lost 7 bases and 4 bases, there was a span of 18 bases. The CDR3 has 15 residues. In germline, CDR1 is MNHEY, CDR2 SVGAGI. In DNA, the CDR3 is TGTGCCAGCACCGTACTTAATTATCCTGCAGATACGCAGTATTTT. It codes for CASTVLNYPADTQYF.

The chain joins TRBV12-3 or TRBV12-4 to TRBJ2-7; 10 positions agree with TRBD1. The CDR3 is 13 amino acids. After removal of 3 bases from V and 5 bases from J, the junction contained 1 base not matched to a gene. The CDR3 region is CASSLGTGDEQYF. As DNA, the CDR3 is TGTGCCAGCAGTTTGGGGACAGGGGACGAGCAGTACTTC.

The table lists this clone with a count of one. J is TRBJ1-6 and V is TRBV2; 7 bases are shared with TRBD1. CDR1 SNHLY and CDR2 FYNNEI come from the germline V gene. There are 15 residues in the CDR3. V dropped 4 bases and J dropped 15; count of bases not matched to a gene: 15. CDR3 loop: CASSGTGTAYEGLHF. Written as DNA, the CDR3 is TGTGCCAGCAGTGGAACCGGGACAGCGTATGAAGGCCTCCACTTT.

V gene TRBV4-3 combines with J gene TRBJ1-4; a weak D match, TRBD1 (5 bases). The CDR3 totals 16 residues. V lost 4 bases to trimming and J lost 0 bases, with 12 bases between them. The germline V gene has CDR1 LGHNA and CDR2 YSLEER. CDR3 sequence reads: CASSPHGGATNEKLFF. In DNA form, the CDR3 reads TGCGCCAGCAGCCCCCATGGAGGGGCAACTAATGAAAAACTGTTTTTT.

This sequence joins TRBV5-6 and TRBJ2-7; D gene ambiguous. V dropped 0 bases and J dropped 0 bases, with 10 bases sitting between them. The CDR3 sequence is 15 residues long. CDR1 and CDR2 from the germline V gene are SGHDT and YYEEEE. CDR3 amino acids: CASSLAPEVSYEQYF. The CDR3 nucleotides are TGTGCCAGCAGCTTGGCTCCAGAAGTCTCCTACGAGCAGTACTTC.

The chain is built from TRBV5-1 and TRBJ1-6; 7 positions match TRBD1. The ends lost 4 bases at V and 8 bases at J; junction bases unmatched: 9. The CDR3 extends over 15 amino acids. CDR1 and CDR2 (germline): SGHRS, YFSETQ. For the CDR3, the DNA is TGCGCCAGCAGCGGAATACAGGGGAAGGATTCACCCCTCCACTTT. Amino acid sequence: CASSGIQGKDSPLHF.

The chain joins TRBV2 to TRBJ2-2; 9 bases are a match to TRBD2. The V gene end was trimmed by 8 bases and the J gene end by 6 bases; junction bases not matched to a gene: 7. Germline-derived CDR1 and CDR2 are SNHLY and FYNNEI. The CDR3 spans 14 residues. CDR3 coding DNA: TGTGCCAGCGGTAATAGCGGGAGATCCGGGGAGCTGTTTTTT. This codes for CASGNSGRSGELFF. The full variable domain, its missing parts supplied by reference TRBV2 and TRBJ2-2, is EPEVTQTPSHQVTQMGQEVILRCVPISNHLYFYWYRQILGQKVEFLVSFYNNEISEKSEIFDDQFSVERPDGSNFTLKIRSTKLEDSAMYFCASGNSGRSGELFFGEGSRLTVL.

The chain employs TRBV20-1 and TRBJ1-2; no reliable D call. Trimming left V 3 bases short and J 4 bases short, with 9 bases between. The CDR3 extends over 12 amino acids. Germline V lookup: CDR1 DFQATT, CDR2 SNEGSKA (reference sequence). The CDR3 DNA follows: TGCAGTGCTAGTCCGGGGTCCTATGGCTACACCTTC. Translated, it gives CSASPGSYGYTF.

This clone was counted between two and nine times. The V call is TRBV5-4, the J call TRBJ1-2; 9 bases align to TRBD1. The CDR3 is 15 residues long. J was trimmed by 1 base and V by 4 bases; bases with no gene match: 5. Per germline, CDR1 SGHNT and CDR2 YYREEE (reference sequence). DNA for the CDR3: TGTGCCAGCAGCCAGGGACAGGGACTTAACTATGGCTACACCTTC. Translated, it gives CASSQGQGLNYGYTF.

The chain couples TRBV27 to TRBJ1-5; TRBD1 aligns across 9 bases. J gave up 3 bases and V 1 base, and 13 bases lay outside the gene matches. The CDR3 covers 19 residues. Germline values: CDR1 MNHEY, CDR2 SMNVEV (reference sequence). DNA for the CDR3: TGTGCCAGCAGTTTATTCCCGCCCCAGGACAGGGGATTCAATCAGCCCCAGCATTTT. It translates to CASSLFPPQDRGFNQPQHF.

CDR3 protein: CASSGQGYLNEKLFF. The CDR3 nucleotides are TGTGCCAGCAGCGGACAGGGGTACCTGAATGAAAAACTGTTTTTT. The rearrangement links TRBV2 to TRBJ1-4, with 9 positions matching TRBD1. Germline values: CDR1 SNHLY, CDR2 FYNNEI. This CDR3 region has 15 residues. V lost 6 bases to trimming and J lost 5 bases; unmatched junction nucleotides: 7.

The chain is built from TRBV9 and TRBJ2-2, with D unresolved. Trimming took off 4 bases at V and 3 bases at J, with 10 bases between the two ends. CDR3 length equals 14 residues. Germline-derived CDR1 and CDR2 are SGDLS and YYNGEE. The CDR3, as DNA: TGTGCCAGCAGCCAGGTCCCGGACACCGGGGAGCTGTTTTTT. It yields the protein CASSQVPDTGELFF. The full variable domain, in which reference TRBV9 and TRBJ2-2 provide the parts outside the CDR3, is DSGVTQTPKHLITATGQRVTLRCSPRSGDLSVYWYQQSLDQGLQFLIQYYNGEERAKGNILERFSAQQFPDLHSELNLSSLELGDSALYFCASSQVPDTGELFFGEGSRLTVL.

The genes are TRBV5-1 and TRBJ1-1; tentative D call: TRBD1 (6 bases). The CDR3 extends over 14 amino acids. Looked up from germline, CDR1 is SGHRS and CDR2 is YFSETQ. V was shortened by 5 bases and J by 2 bases, with 13 bases between the two germline ends. CDR3 amino acids: CASRFGQQNTEAFF. The CDR3 DNA sequence: TGCGCCAGCAGATTCGGACAGCAAAACACTGAAGCTTTCTTT. Full variable domain (remainder filled in from reference TRBV5-1 and TRBJ1-1): KAGVTQTPRYLIKTRGQQVTLSCSPISGHRSVSWYQQTPGQGLQFLFEYFSETQRNKGNFPGRFSGRQFSNSRSEMNVSTLELGDSALYLCASRFGQQNTEAFFGQGTRLTVV.